This T cell receptor beta chain was sequenced during a study of blood T cell repertoires in COVID-19. Background on the study: T cells, B-cell-depleted T cells, or PBMCs provided the cDNA or gDNA that served as material.

Using immunoSEQ multiplex PCR, the repertoire was profiled, and TCRdb retains in-frame clones only, with some absent. Here the sample spans tens of thousands of clones, 88% being singletons. The CDR3 has 16 amino acids. V was shortened by 3 bases and J by 3 bases, with 17 bases between the two germline ends. Germline V lookup: CDR1 KGHSH, CDR2 LQKENI. This rearrangement joins TRBV18 to TRBJ1-1; D uncertain. The sample consisted of peripheral blood. The receptor was derived from a human donor in a cohort sampled during active COVID-19. CDR3 nucleotide sequence: TGTGCCAGCTCACCCCGGACTGCTACCTGGGACACTGAAGCTTTCTTT. This sequence encodes CASSPRTATWDTEAFF.